The entry below gives a single TCR beta chain sequence along with its context. Its antigen target is currently unknown. Nothing much larger sits one base from this clone, and base qualities are not available. This sample is drawn from a study of T cell changes during pregnancy in multiple sclerosis (dated by TCRdb to about 2019). Turning to the overall study: In women with multiple sclerosis, the researchers looked at how the T cell repertoire shifted as pregnancy progressed.

Library construction relied on the immunoSEQ multiplex PCR assay. Not all clones reach the TCRdb copy of this immuneACCESS table, which keeps in-frame sequences only. Checked studies attribute under half of the gap to unresolved V genes and leave the rest unexplained. The sample table lists approximately 50,000 clones, less than 95% of them with a count of one. Jointly, the top ten make up 5% to 7.5% of the sample. CDR1 and CDR2 are read off the germline V gene (reference sequence) as SEHNR and FQNEAQ. The CDR3 holds 12 amino acids from the cysteine to the phenylalanine. Of all the DNA, just the CDR3 is kept, 36 bases in frame from base 1. The junction shows trimming of 5 bases on V and 3 bases on J, plus 7 bases between the germline ends.

The receptor was derived from a female donor in good health, enrolled as a control in a pregnancy study. The specimen comprised peripheral blood, sampled in the third trimester of pregnancy. Recombination connected TRBV7-9 to TRBJ2-5; the D segment cannot be called with confidence. Read as DNA, the sequence is TGTGCCAGCAGCAAAGGAGAAGAGACCCAGTACTTC. This sequence encodes CASSKGEETQYF.